A single sample is the source of the 26 T cell receptor beta chains below, sequenced in a study of PD-1 blockade in classical Hodgkin lymphoma. The method was immunoSEQ multiplex PCR; TCRdb's version includes in-frame clones alone and lacks a portion of them. The table shows roughly 96,000 clones, with about 92% occurring only once. Indicated time point: cycle 4 day 1 (C4D1), after 5 to 7 weeks of nivolumab. Every single patient, without exception, relapsed after autologous stem cell transplantation, and brentuximab vedotin exposure varied. The sample was peripheral blood mononuclear cells (PBMCs), taken before the fourth cycle of nivolumab. The receptors shown here come from a human donor with classical Hodgkin lymphoma.

The chain is built from TRBV6-4 and TRBJ1-2; 8 nucleotides line up with TRBD1. The germline V gene has CDR1 MRHNA and CDR2 SNTAGT. This CDR3 spans 15 amino acids. Trimming took 4 bases from V and 4 from J; bases not matched to a gene: 8. The CDR3 sequence is CASSVQGASFYGYTF. The CDR3 DNA reads TGTGCCAGCAGTGTTCAGGGGGCGAGTTTCTATGGCTACACCTTC.

V and J are TRBV30 and TRBJ1-5; D not certain. Trimming stripped 0 bases from V and 6 bases from J, with 6 bases between. Germline CDR1 reads GTSNPN; CDR2 reads SVGIG (reference sequence). The CDR3 spans 12 residues. Here the CDR3 DNA reads TGTGCCTGGAGTGTAGGGAGTCAGCCCCAGCATTTT. It is translated as CAWSVGSQPQHF.

This clone has a single count. The chain couples TRBV7-9 to TRBJ1-1, with TRBD1 matching 9 bases. J was trimmed by 3 bases and V by 3 bases; bases with no gene match: 5. The length of the CDR3 is 15 residues. The germline V gene encodes CDR1 SEHNR and CDR2 FQNEAQ (reference sequence). CDR3 nucleotide sequence: TGTGCCAGCAGCTTGTGGGGACAGGGAGACACTGAAGCTTTCTTT. It specifies CASSLWGQGDTEAFF.

The rearrangement links TRBV7-9 to TRBJ2-5, with D tentatively TRBD1 (5 bases). CDR1 is SEHNR and CDR2 is FQNEAQ in the germline V gene (reference sequence). The germline V and J ends were trimmed by 5 bases and 3 bases, with 25 bases remaining between them. The CDR3 runs to 18 residues. The DNA for the CDR3 is TGTGCCAGCAGCCAGGGATCCCCTACAGGTTTCATAAAAGAGACCCAGTACTTC. It encodes CASSQGSPTGFIKETQYF.

The chain combines TRBV19 with TRBJ2-7, with a possible D match to TRBD2 (5 bases). CDR3 length: 15 residues. Germline loops: CDR1 LNHDA, CDR2 SQIVND (reference sequence). The ends were cut back, 3 bases at V and 3 bases at J, with 15 bases in the middle. The CDR3 loop is CASSIRPLANYEQYF. The DNA for the CDR3 is TGTGCCAGTAGTATTCGTCCTCTAGCTAACTACGAGCAGTACTTC.

The chain combines TRBV7-9 with TRBJ2-5; D is perhaps TRBD1 or TRBD2 (6 bases each). V dropped 0 bases and J dropped 5 bases, with 13 bases sitting between them. This CDR3 is 15 amino acids long. The germline CDR1 and CDR2 sequences are SEHNR and FQNEAQ (reference sequence). CDR3 sequence (DNA): TGTGCCAGCAGCTTAGCGCAAGGGGGGACGGAGACCCAGTACTTC. Its translation is CASSLAQGGTETQYF. The full variable domain, with the rest looked up from reference TRBV7-9 and TRBJ2-5, is DTGVSQNPRHKITKRGQNVTFRCDPISEHNRLYWYRQTLGQGPEFLTYFQNEAQLEKSRLLSDRFSAERPKGSFSTLEIQRTEQGDSAMYLCASSLAQGGTETQYFGPGTRLLVL.

The CDR3, as DNA: TGCAGCGGCGGGGACAGCGCCTACAATGAGCAGTTCTTC. This codes for CSGGDSAYNEQFF. The chain carries TRBV29-1 and TRBJ2-1; possible D gene TRBD1, 7 bases. Per the germline V gene, CDR1 is SQVTM and CDR2 is ANQGSEA. The CDR3 is made up of 13 amino acids. V lost 7 bases to trimming and J lost 2 bases, with 12 bases between them.

This rearrangement joins TRBV27 to TRBJ2-7; D uncertain. The germline V gene has CDR1 MNHEY and CDR2 SMNVEV (reference sequence). This CDR3 is built from 11 residues. The V and J ends lost 3 bases and 3 bases respectively, with 3 bases between them. DNA of the CDR3: TGTGCCAGCAGTTTCAACTACGAGCAGTACTTC. Translated, it gives CASSFNYEQYF.

The chain couples TRBV2 to TRBJ2-1; either TRBD1 or TRBD2 may fit D (5 bases each). Germline V gene sequence: CDR1 SNHLY, CDR2 FYNNEI. V was trimmed by 6 bases and J by 9 bases, leaving 6 bases between them. This CDR3 has 10 amino acids. The chain's CDR3 is CASSGAEQFF. The DNA for the CDR3 is TGTGCCAGCAGCGGGGCTGAGCAGTTCTTC.

This chain joins TRBV19 and TRBJ2-2; tentatively, D is TRBD1 (6 bases). CDR1 is LNHDA, CDR2 SQIVND, per germline (reference sequence). The V end lost 5 bases, the J end lost 6 bases, and 16 bases lay between the germline ends. CDR3 length: 15 residues. The CDR3 reads CASSSSGTSSGELFF. DNA of the CDR3: TGTGCCAGTAGTTCTTCCGGGACAAGCTCCGGGGAGCTGTTTTTT.

The chain couples TRBV6-6 to TRBJ1-2, with D unresolved. CDR1 MNHNY and CDR2 SVGAGI come from the germline V gene (reference sequence). The V gene lost 4 bases and the J gene lost 6 bases, with 12 bases spanning the gap. The CDR3 loop spans 13 amino acids. CDR3 region: CASSFPWEDGYTF. CDR3 in DNA: TGTGCCAGCAGTTTTCCGTGGGAGGATGGCTACACCTTC.

The V and J genes are TRBV27 and TRBJ2-1; 12 nucleotides agree with TRBD2. The junction had 7 bases not matched to a gene; V was cut back by 5 bases and J by 2 bases. The length of the CDR3 is 17 residues. CDR1 and CDR2 (germline): MNHEY, SMNVEV (reference sequence). CDR3 in amino acids: CASSLLWTSGAYNEQFF. The CDR3 DNA reads as TGTGCCAGCAGTCTGCTTTGGACTAGCGGGGCCTACAATGAGCAGTTCTTC.

The V call is TRBV27, the J call TRBJ1-4; D is uncertain. The germline gives CDR1 MNHEY, CDR2 SMNVEV (reference sequence). V was pared by 6 bases and J by 7 bases, with 21 bases between. This CDR3 has 16 residues. Here the CDR3 DNA reads TGTGCCAGCAGCCATCCCTCGGGGAGGGAAGTTGAAAAACTGTTTTTT. Its translation: CASSHPSGREVEKLFF.

The rearrangement joins TRBV5-6 to TRBJ2-7, with unresolved D. Trimming stripped 0 bases from V and 3 bases from J, with 10 bases between. Per the germline V gene, CDR1 is SGHDT and CDR2 is YYEEEE. This CDR3 contains 14 residues. For the CDR3, the DNA is TGTGCCAGCAGCTTGGTTACGGCCCGCTACGAGCAGTACTTC. It specifies CASSLVTARYEQYF.

The chain links TRBV5-6 to TRBJ2-3, with 8 bases aligning to TRBD2. The V and J ends lost 4 bases and 0 bases, in that order; junction bases with no gene match: 1. Germline V lookup: CDR1 SGHDT, CDR2 YYEEEE. This CDR3 is 14 amino acids long. Written as DNA, the CDR3 is TGTGCCAGCAGCGGCGGGGGGAGCACAGATACGCAGTATTTT. Protein product: CASSGGGSTDTQYF.

This rearrangement joins TRBV7-9 to TRBJ2-4, with D maybe TRBD1 (6 bases). In germline, CDR1 is SEHNR, CDR2 FQNEAQ (reference sequence). V was trimmed by 3 bases and J by 0 bases, leaving 15 bases between them. The CDR3 is made up of 17 amino acids. The CDR3 region has the DNA TGTGCCAGCAGCTTCCCGCCGCAGGGGTTAGCCAAAAACATTCAGTACTTC. Its protein product is CASSFPPQGLAKNIQYF.

In its sample, this clone was seen a few times. The rearrangement uses TRBV28 and TRBJ1-2; D is ambiguous. The V end was cut by 3 bases, the J end by 6 bases, with 8 bases between. Germline loops: CDR1 MDHEN, CDR2 SYDVKM. The CDR3 sequence is 12 residues long. CDR3 loop: CASSLGQNGYTF. CDR3 DNA: TGTGCCAGCAGTTTGGGCCAGAATGGCTACACCTTC.

V gene TRBV7-3 combines with J gene TRBJ2-3; maybe TRBD1 (6 bases). The CDR3 runs to 15 residues. From germline, CDR1 is SGHTA and CDR2 FQGTGA. Trimming shortened V by 0 bases and J by 5 bases, and 12 bases separated the two germline ends. The CDR3 coding sequence is TGTGCCAGCAGCTTAACGTTTAACAGGGTAGATACGCAGTATTTT. Protein: CASSLTFNRVDTQYF.

The rearrangement links TRBV11-1 to TRBJ2-7, with 9 bases fitting TRBD1. This CDR3 has 14 residues. Germline assignment: CDR1 SGHAT and CDR2 FQDESV (reference sequence). The V gene end was trimmed by 4 bases and the J gene end by 5 bases; junction bases not matched to a gene: 6. CDR3 in amino acids: CASSSRTGADEQYF. The CDR3 DNA is TGTGCCAGCAGCTCTAGGACAGGGGCTGACGAGCAGTACTTC.

The chain combines TRBV10-3 with TRBJ2-3; 12 bases are a match to TRBD2. Germline V gives CDR1 ENHRY, CDR2 SYGVKD. The CDR3 runs 17 residues. V lost 6 bases to trimming and J lost 3 bases; unmatched junction nucleotides: 10. DNA of the CDR3: TGTGCCATCAGACTCAAGACTAGCGGGAGTGAGACAGATACGCAGTATTTT. Its translation: CAIRLKTSGSETDTQYF.

The rearrangement joins TRBV7-6 to TRBJ1-1; no clear D. V gave up 1 base and J gave up 1 base, with 4 bases separating them. Looked up from germline, CDR1 is SGHVS and CDR2 is FNYEAQ. The CDR3 is 13 amino acids. As DNA, the CDR3 is TGTGCCAGCAGCTTAGACAGGAACACTGAAGCTTTCTTT. Translated: CASSLDRNTEAFF.

The V gene is TRBV7-2, the J gene TRBJ2-7; D perhaps matches TRBD1 (6 bases). The V gene lost 3 bases and the J gene lost 2 bases, with 14 bases spanning the gap. CDR1 is SGHTA, CDR2 FQGNSA, per germline. This CDR3 region has 15 residues. The CDR3 bases are TGTGCCAGCAGCTTCGACAGGCGGATCACCTACGAGCAGTACTTC. This translates into CASSFDRRITYEQYF.

The V call is TRBV7-2, the J call TRBJ2-1; TRBD2 matches 8 bases. The CDR3 has 19 amino acids. With V trimmed by 2 bases and J by 0 bases, 12 bases remained unmatched. Germline V gene data show CDR1 as SGHTA and CDR2 as FQGNSA. This chain's CDR3 is CASSLLAGSSPSSYNEQFF. The CDR3 DNA reads as TGTGCCAGCAGCTTACTAGCGGGCTCCTCCCCTAGCTCCTACAATGAGCAGTTCTTC.

The rearrangement joins TRBV30 to TRBJ2-1; 9 bases line up with TRBD2. In germline, CDR1 is GTSNPN, CDR2 SVGIG (reference sequence). J gave up 3 bases and V 1 base, and 1 base lay outside the gene matches. This CDR3 region has 14 residues. The CDR3 nucleotides read TGTGCCTGGAGTGAACTAGCGGGCTACAATGAGCAGTTCTTC. It yields the protein CAWSELAGYNEQFF.

The genes are TRBV7-8 and TRBJ1-1; no definite D call. Per germline, CDR1 SGHVS and CDR2 FQNEAQ. CDR3 length equals 14 residues. Trimming removed 1 base at V and 6 bases at J, with 12 bases between. CDR3 DNA: TGTGCCAGCAGCTTAGGAACAGAGGTCCCTGAAGCTTTCTTT. Translated: CASSLGTEVPEAFF.

This clone was observed once. The chain combines TRBV25-1 with TRBJ1-1, with D maybe TRBD1 (6 bases). V was shortened by 7 bases and J by 0 bases, with 12 bases between the two germline ends. CDR3 length equals 14 residues. Germline CDR1 reads MGHDK; CDR2 reads SYGVNS. CDR3 DNA sequence: TGTGCCAGCAAGGGGAGGGGGGTGAACACTGAAGCTTTCTTT. This encodes CASKGRGVNTEAFF. Together with reference TRBV25-1 and TRBJ1-1, the CDR3 gives the full variable domain: EADIYQTPRYLVIGTGKKITLECSQTMGHDKMYWYQQDPGMELHLIHYSYGVNSTEKGDLSSESTVSRIRTEHFPLTLESARPSHTSQYLCASKGRGVNTEAFFGQGTRLTVV.